This is a list of T cell receptor beta chains from one sample in a study of T-cell reconstitution after alpha-beta-depleted transplantation in children. Each CDR3 protein gets one entry after TCRdb re-called the PCR reads with MiXCR. The sample has about 170,000 distinct CDR3 sequences; roughly 10% are singletons. Sequenced material: PBMCs, taken before TCRalphabeta/CD19-depleted stem cell transplant. Receptors originate from a boy aged 2 to 10 with acute myeloid leukemia, due to receive a stem cell transplant. The CDR3 runs from the conserved cysteine through the conserved F or W. D genes are given only for firm matches. Some rows have no size entry. The others give once, few or many, or a class for an expanded clone.

CDR3 length | clone size | D gene | J gene | V gene | CDR3 DNA | CDR3 protein
16 | many | TRBD2 | TRBJ2-7 | TRBV29-1 | TGCAGCGCCCTGGCGTGGGGACTAGCGGAAACCTACGAGCAGTACTTC | CSALAWGLAETYEQYF
14 | NA | NA | TRBJ2-5 | TRBV28 | TGTGCCAGCAGGGACGGCCGGAGTTGGGAGACCCAGTACTTC | CASRDGRSWETQYF
14 | many | TRBD1 | TRBJ1-2 | TRBV7-2 | TGTGCCAGCAGCACGGGACAGGGGGGTTGGGGCTACACCTTC | CASSTGQGGWGYTF
15 | many | NA | TRBJ2-7 | TRBV20-1 | TGCAGTGTTTATCGATCGGGGGATTTTACCTACGAGCAGTACTTC | CSVYRSGDFTYEQYF
18 | NA | TRBD2 | TRBJ2-1 | TRBV7-6 | TGTGCCAGCAGCTCGACCCTCGAAGTCAAGCGGGAGGGAAATGAGCAGTTCTTC | CASSSTLEVKREGNEQFF
17 | many | TRBD2 | TRBJ2-1 | TRBV3-1 | TGTGCCAGCAGCCCACGACTAGCGGGAGGCTCCTACAATGAGCAGTTCTTC | CASSPRLAGGSYNEQFF
14 | many | TRBD1 | TRBJ1-1 | TRBV7-9 | TGTGCCAGCAGCTTATTGAGACAGGGAACTGAAGCTTTCTTT | CASSLLRQGTEAFF
13 | many | TRBD1 | TRBJ2-1 | TRBV12-3/TRBV12-4 | TGTGCCAGCAGGCCTTCAGGGGGTGATGAGCAGTTCTTC | CASRPSGGDEQFF
14 | many | NA | TRBJ2-7 | TRBV20-1 | TGCAGTGCTAGAGATCCGCGGGACTCCTACGAGCAGTACTTC | CSARDPRDSYEQYF
13 | many | NA | TRBJ1-5 | TRBV5-1 | TGCGCCAGCAGCGTCAGGGGTCCCGAGCCCCAGCATTTT | CASSVRGPEPQHF
16 | many | TRBD2 | TRBJ2-7 | TRBV7-6 | TGTGCCAGCAGCTTAGTCGCGGGACTAGGCTCCTACGAGCAGTACTTC | CASSLVAGLGSYEQYF
16 | many | TRBD2 | TRBJ2-1 | TRBV7-3 | TGTGCCAGCAGCCCCCTAGCGGGAGGGCCCCTCAATGAGCAGTTCTTC | CASSPLAGGPLNEQFF
14 | many | TRBD1 | TRBJ2-5 | TRBV5-1 | TGCGCCAGCAGCTTGGAGGGACAGATAAGGGCCCAGTACTTC | CASSLEGQIRAQYF
9 | many | NA | TRBJ2-7 | TRBV27 | TGTGCCCGTGCACGGGAGCAGTACTTC | CARAREQYF
13 | many | TRBD2 | TRBJ2-3 | TRBV27 | TGTGCCAGCAGCCCTACTAGCGAAGATACGCAGTATTTT | CASSPTSEDTQYF
15 | many | TRBD1 | TRBJ1-6 | TRBV20-1 | TGCAGTGCTAGAGACGAGGGACAGGGGTTATCACCCCTCCACTTT | CSARDEGQGLSPLHF
13 | many | NA | TRBJ2-2 | TRBV28 | TGTGCCAGCACCTATGGTACCACCGGGGAGCTGTTTTTT | CASTYGTTGELFF
16 | many | TRBD2 | TRBJ2-7 | TRBV4-1 | TGCGCCAGCAGCCGAGGGGCGGGACTAGCGAACTACGAGCAGTACTTC | CASSRGAGLANYEQYF
13 | few | NA | TRBJ1-5 | TRBV7-8 | TGTGCCAGCAACCACGGGGGGGATCAGCCCCAGCATTTT | CASNHGGDQPQHF
12 | NA | NA | TRBJ1-5 | TRBV6-5 | TGTGCCAGCAGTTACCCGGGTCAGCCCCAGCATTTT | CASSYPGQPQHF
13 | many | NA | TRBJ1-1 | TRBV12-3/TRBV12-4 | TGTGCCACCTCGTGGGGAGGTGGCACTGAAGCTTTCTTT | CATSWGGGTEAFF
18 | NA | TRBD2 | TRBJ2-3 | TRBV7-6 | TGTGCCAGCAGCCCCCGGAACCTAGCGGTTCTTAGCACAGATACGCAGTATTTT | CASSPRNLAVLSTDTQYF
13 | few | NA | TRBJ1-2 | TRBV7-8 | TGTGCCAGCAGCCTCAGTAGGAGGGATGGCTACACCTTC | CASSLSRRDGYTF
15 | NA | NA | TRBJ2-5 | TRBV5-1 | TGCGCCAGCAGCTTCGGGAGCGGAGGGGAGGAGACCCAGTACTTC | CASSFGSGGEETQYF
15 | NA | NA | TRBJ1-6 | TRBV15 | TGTGCCACCAGCCCCCCACTACGGTATAATTCACCCCTCCACTTT | CATSPPLRYNSPLHF
13 | many | NA | TRBJ2-7 | TRBV11-2 | TGTGCCAGCAGCTTTTTGGATAAGTACGAGCAGTACTTC | CASSFLDKYEQYF
14 | many | NA | TRBJ2-7 | TRBV20-1 | TGCAGTGCTAGAGAGGCGAGGATCTCCTACGAGCAGTACTTC | CSAREARISYEQYF
13 | many | TRBD2 | TRBJ2-7 | TRBV12-3/TRBV12-4 | TGTGCCAGCACCCCGGGTAGCGGGAGGGAGCAGTACTTC | CASTPGSGREQYF
17 | NA | TRBD2 | TRBJ2-5 | TRBV5-1 | TGCGCCAGCAGCCCATCGCCGGGACTAGCGTATCAAGAGACCCAGTACTTC | CASSPSPGLAYQETQYF
16 | many | TRBD1 | TRBJ2-5 | TRBV5-6 | TGTGCCAGCAGCCCAGTCCTCGCCACAGGGGAAGAGACCCAGTACTTC | CASSPVLATGEETQYF
16 | NA | NA | TRBJ2-2 | TRBV12-3/TRBV12-4 | TGTGCCAGCAGTTTAAGACCGCAGTCGAACACCGGGGAGCTGTTTTTT | CASSLRPQSNTGELFF
15 | many | TRBD1 | TRBJ2-7 | TRBV12-3/TRBV12-4 | TGTGCCAGCAGTTTTGGACAGGATCTCTCCTACGAGCAGTACTTC | CASSFGQDLSYEQYF
16 | many | NA | TRBJ2-3 | TRBV12-3/TRBV12-4 | TGTGCCAGCAGTTTAAGGGGGCGGGGGAGCACAGATACGCAGTATTTT | CASSLRGRGSTDTQYF
14 | NA | NA | TRBJ2-3 | TRBV10-3 | TGTGCCATCAAATTCGGCGGGGAATCAGATACGCAGTATTTT | CAIKFGGESDTQYF
17 | NA | NA | TRBJ2-2 | TRBV19 | TGTGCCAGTACCTCATATCGGGAAGGCAGGAACACCGGGGAGCTGTTTTTT | CASTSYREGRNTGELFF
13 | many | NA | TRBJ2-7 | TRBV4-2 | TGTGCCAGCAGGCTGGATACTGCCTACGAGCAGTACTTC | CASRLDTAYEQYF
15 | many | TRBD1 | TRBJ2-3 | TRBV20-1 | TGCAGTGCTAGGGCCCCGGGACAGCGCCCAGATACGCAGTATTTT | CSARAPGQRPDTQYF
13 | few | NA | TRBJ1-2 | TRBV25-1 | TGTGCCAGCAGTGATTACAGAGACTATGGCTACACCTTC | CASSDYRDYGYTF
11 | NA | NA | TRBJ1-1 | TRBV10-3 | TGTGCCATCAGTACAAACACTGAAGCTTTCTTT | CAISTNTEAFF
15 | many | NA | TRBJ2-5 | TRBV28 | TGTGCCAGCAGTTTGTCGCCAGGGTTGATGGAGACCCAGTACTTC | CASSLSPGLMETQYF
15 | many | NA | TRBJ2-6 | TRBV5-6 | TGTGCCAGCAGCAAAGACAGCGCCGGGGCCAACGTCCTGACTTTC | CASSKDSAGANVLTF
14 | many | NA | TRBJ1-2 | TRBV5-4 | TGTGCCAGCAGCTTGGAGACCGGGACTGGCTTCGAATCCTTC | CASSLETGTGFESF
14 | many | NA | TRBJ2-3 | TRBV20-1 | TGCAGTGCTAGTTGGGACGGCGGCACAGATACGCAGTATTTT | CSASWDGGTDTQYF
15 | NA | TRBD2 | TRBJ2-3 | TRBV7-3 | TGTGCCAGCAGCTTAGGACTAGCGTACACAGATACGCAGTATTTT | CASSLGLAYTDTQYF
13 | many | TRBD1 | TRBJ1-3 | TRBV20-1 | TGCAGTGCTAGTCGTGGACAGGGGGGCACCATATATTTT | CSASRGQGGTIYF
16 | many | NA | TRBJ2-7 | TRBV7-2 | TGTGCCAGCAGCCCGGGGGGACAGCTCAGTTTCTACGAGCAGTACTTC | CASSPGGQLSFYEQYF
15 | medium-sized | NA | TRBJ2-1 | TRBV9 | TGTGCCAGCAGCGCCCGGGACTTTATATACAATGAGCAGTTCTTC | CASSARDFIYNEQFF
16 | many | TRBD2 | TRBJ2-1 | TRBV5-6 | TGTGCCAGCAGCTTGGCGTGGCTAGCGGCCTACAATGAGCAGTTCTTC | CASSLAWLAAYNEQFF
14 | many | NA | TRBJ1-1 | TRBV6-1 | TGTGCCACTCTCAATTCGGGGGTGGGTACTGAAGCTTTCTTT | CATLNSGVGTEAFF
14 | NA | NA | TRBJ1-4 | TRBV4-2 | TGTGCCAGCAGCTCTGACAGACCCTCAGAAAAACTGTTTTTT | CASSSDRPSEKLFF